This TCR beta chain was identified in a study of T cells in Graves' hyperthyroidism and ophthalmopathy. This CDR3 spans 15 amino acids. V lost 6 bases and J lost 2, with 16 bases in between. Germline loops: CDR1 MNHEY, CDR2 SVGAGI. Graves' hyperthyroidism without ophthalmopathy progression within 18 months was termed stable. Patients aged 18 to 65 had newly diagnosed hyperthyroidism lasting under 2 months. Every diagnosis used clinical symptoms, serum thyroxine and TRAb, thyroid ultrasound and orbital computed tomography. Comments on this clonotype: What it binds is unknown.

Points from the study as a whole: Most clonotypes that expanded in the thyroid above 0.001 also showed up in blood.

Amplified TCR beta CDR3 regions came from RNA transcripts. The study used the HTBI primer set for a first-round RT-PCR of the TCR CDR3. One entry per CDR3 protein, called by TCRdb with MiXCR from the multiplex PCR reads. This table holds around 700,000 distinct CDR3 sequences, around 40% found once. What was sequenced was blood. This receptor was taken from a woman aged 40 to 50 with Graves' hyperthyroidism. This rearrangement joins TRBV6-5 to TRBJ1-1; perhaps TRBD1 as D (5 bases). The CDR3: CASSLGASANTEAFF. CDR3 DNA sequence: TGTGCCAGCAGCCTAGGGGCGTCGGCTAACACTGAAGCTTTCTTT.